The subject of this entry is one TCR beta chain. Per the germline V gene, CDR1 is MDHEN and CDR2 is SYDVKM. Trimming removed 5 bases from V and 5 bases from J; junction bases left unmatched: 1. The CDR3 has 13 amino acids. Assay: immunoSEQ multiplex PCR; the TCRdb copy retains only in-frame clones and omits some. The data show around 230,000 clones, under 90% seen once. This specimen belongs to a study of blood T cell repertoires in COVID-19. At the level of the study: Sites in the United States, Italy and Spain provided acute and convalescent COVID-19 samples.

The source of this sequence is a woman in her thirties or forties with active or convalescent COVID-19. This rearrangement joins TRBV28 to TRBJ2-2; 8 bases are shared with TRBD2. The sequencing input was peripheral blood. The CDR3 loop reads CASSRGGTGELFF. The CDR3 region has the DNA TGTGCCAGCAGTCGGGGGGGAACCGGGGAGCTGTTTTTT.